This TCR beta chain was sequenced in a study of blood T cell repertoires in COVID-19. V dropped 1 base and J dropped 6; count of bases not matched to a gene: 15. Germline assignment: CDR1 SGHVS and CDR2 FNYEAQ. The CDR3 runs 19 residues. As originally analysed: Amplifying reference gene primers gave estimates of nucleated cell counts. Profiled with immunoSEQ multiplex PCR; TCRdb holds only in-frame clones, not every one. That table is the source of V, J and clone size, and D and trimming were worked out from the DNA. The sample holds about 78,000 clones, over 75% seen once. This rearrangement joins TRBV7-6 to TRBJ2-1, with 10 bases that match TRBD2. This TCR derives from an elderly woman with acute or convalescent COVID-19. Sequenced sample: peripheral blood. CDR3 DNA: TGTGCCAGCAGCTTAGAGGTGATAGCGGGGGGTGTTAGGGGCAATGAGCAGTTCTTC. It translates to CASSLEVIAGGVRGNEQFF.